This TCR beta chain is from a study of blood T cells in healthy people across ages. Study-wide results and caveats: TCR beta diversity, measured per million T cells, fell in a roughly linear way with age.

V gave up 0 bases and J gave up 4 bases, with 12 bases separating them. CDR3 length: 15 amino acids. CDR1 MNHEY and CDR2 SMNVEV come from the germline V gene (reference sequence). PBMCs, at least 7 million per sample, were isolated. For the second PCR, which ran for roughly 6 to 11 cycles, a sample-barcoded 5' primer and a J-beta primer mix were used. MiXCR was run by TCRdb on the 5' RACE reads, yielding one entry per CDR3 protein. The sample shows over 1,200,000 distinct CDR3 sequences, approximately 59% of them seen only once. This clonotype was counted only a few times. Its antigen is as yet unknown.

This clonotype was obtained from a man aged 18 to 29 in good health. The rearrangement links TRBV27 to TRBJ1-1, with D maybe TRBD1 (5 bases). Sequencing was performed on blood. CDR3 sequence (DNA): TGTGCCAGCAGTTTATCCCCAGGGTCGCGCACTGAAGCTTTCTTT. Its translation is CASSLSPGSRTEAFF.